This TCR beta chain was sequenced for a study of cytomegalovirus exposure and HLA in healthy donors. Across the whole study: Falling in the Caucasian-associated ancestry cluster were about 80% of 398 genotyped donors. Study conclusions and caveats: Reportedly, diagnosis of cytomegalovirus status by the classifier showed high specificity and sensitivity.

The study ran its PCR with 60 Vbeta and 13 Jbeta primers. Profiling relied on immunoSEQ multiplex PCR, and the TCRdb table lists in-frame clones only, not all of them. This sample has approximately 150,000 clones, with around four fifths found just once. Germline V gives CDR1 KGHSH, CDR2 LQKENI. V shed 2 bases and J shed 0 bases, with 16 bases lying between them. The CDR3 sequence is 17 residues long. At the time of sampling, donors were nominally healthy, though unrecorded immune exposures were likely. About this clone itself: Its matching antigen is unknown.

This TCR derives from a woman aged 25 to 39 in good health and CMV-seropositive. The chain links TRBV18 to TRBJ1-1; D gene ambiguous. The sample was PBMCs. CDR3 residues: CASSPVGRPGMNTEAFF. The CDR3, as DNA: TGTGCCAGCTCACCAGTCGGCCGACCGGGGATGAACACTGAAGCTTTCTTT.